The 13 T cell receptor beta chains in this list originate from one sample, sequenced in a study of cytomegalovirus exposure and HLA in healthy donors. PCR used 60 Vbeta primers and 13 Jbeta primers. Repertoires were generated with immunoSEQ multiplex PCR, while TCRdb's copy carries only in-frame clones and drops some. The sample lists 100,000 to 150,000 clones, 74% seen once, with more than 9% in the top ten. The sample was PBMCs. Source of these receptors: a woman in her fifties or sixties in good health and CMV-seropositive.

This clone came up once. The J gene is TRBJ2-3, the V gene TRBV20-1; D not resolved. Germline CDR1 DFQATT, CDR2 SNEGSKA (reference sequence). Trimming cost V 5 bases and J 4 bases, with 7 bases left between them. The CDR3 spans 11 residues. Here the CDR3 DNA reads TGCAGTGCTGGCTTCGCAGATACGCAGTATTTT. Amino acids: CSAGFADTQYF.

The rearrangement links TRBV7-8 to TRBJ1-5; D uncertain. V lost 0 bases to trimming and J lost 0 bases, with 15 bases between them. The CDR3 is 18 amino acids. From germline, CDR1 is SGHVS and CDR2 FQNEAQ. The CDR3 DNA reads TGTGCCAGCAGCTTAGCCGTTAGCAGTTCCCTTAGCAATCAGCCCCAGCATTTT. Amino acid sequence: CASSLAVSSSLSNQPQHF.

This clone has only one observation. V gene TRBV4-2 combines with J gene TRBJ1-5, with 7 bases fitting TRBD1. Germline V gene lookup returns CDR1 LGHNA and CDR2 YNFKEQ. The CDR3 has 15 residues. V shed 1 base, J shed 4 bases, and the junction held 4 bases outside the gene matches. CDR3 DNA sequence: TGTGCCAGCAGCCAAGGGACAGGAGCTAATCAGCCCCAGCATTTT. It encodes CASSQGTGANQPQHF.

The chain carries TRBV29-1 and TRBJ2-1; 10 bases are a match to TRBD2. CDR1 SQVTM and CDR2 ANQGSEA come from the germline V gene. V lost 1 base, J lost 0 bases, and 15 bases stayed unmatched. There are 20 residues in the CDR3. CDR3 nucleotide sequence: TGCAGCGTTGAAGGGACCTCTAGCGGGAGTCTTCGAAGCTCCTACAATGAGCAGTTCTTC. This codes for CSVEGTSSGSLRSSYNEQFF.

V usage is TRBV19 and J usage is TRBJ2-7, with TRBD1 identical over 9 bases. Germline CDR1 reads LNHDA; CDR2 reads SQIVND (reference sequence). The CDR3 has 13 amino acids. J lost 5 bases, V lost 2 bases, and 1 base had no gene match. DNA of the CDR3: TGTGCCAGTAGTATAAGGACAGGGGACGAGCAGTACTTC. This translates into CASSIRTGDEQYF. Filled out from reference TRBV19 and TRBJ2-7, the complete variable domain reads DGGITQSPKYLFRKEGQNVTLSCEQNLNHDAMYWYRQDPGQGLRLIYYSQIVNDFQKGDIAEGYSVSREKKESFPLTVTSAQKNPTAFYLCASSIRTGDEQYFGPGTRLTVT.

The chain couples TRBV5-6 to TRBJ2-5; 7 nucleotides align to TRBD2. Judging by the DNA end, TRBJ2-7 fits better; the J call may be wrong. The CDR3 has 15 amino acids. Germline-derived CDR1 and CDR2 are SGHDT and YYEEEE. As DNA, the CDR3 is TGTGCCAGCAGCCCCCCACTAGCGACCGTCTACGAGCAGTACTTC. It specifies CASSPPLATVYEQYF.

V gene TRBV7-8 combines with J gene TRBJ1-1, with 10 bases that match TRBD1. This CDR3 spans 15 amino acids. Germline CDR1 SGHVS, CDR2 FQNEAQ. The V gene end was trimmed by 4 bases and the J gene end by 7 bases; junction bases not matched to a gene: 9. CDR3 region: CASSSNPGQGIEAFF. The CDR3 DNA sequence: TGTGCCAGCAGCTCCAATCCGGGACAGGGGATTGAAGCTTTCTTT.

This clone was observed a few times. The chain links TRBV4-3 to TRBJ1-1; TRBD1 agrees at 10 bases. The CDR3 has 20 residues. CDR1 and CDR2 (germline): LGHNA, YSLEER. Unmatched junction bases numbered 15, after V lost 0 bases and J lost 2 bases. The CDR3 DNA sequence: TGCGCCAGCAGCCAAGAGTTTCGGACAGGGGGGTCTTGGTCAAACACTGAAGCTTTCTTT. Translating gives CASSQEFRTGGSWSNTEAFF.

This clone has just one count. This sequence joins TRBV6-1 and TRBJ2-7; 7 positions agree with TRBD1. Germline V CDR1 and CDR2: MNHNS, SASEGT. The CDR3 sequence is 15 residues long. The J segment lost 4 bases and the V segment lost 4 bases, leaving 10 bases of the junction unmatched. This chain's CDR3 is CASSVEGQALYEQYF. For the CDR3, the DNA is TGTGCCAGCAGTGTAGAAGGACAGGCCTTATACGAGCAGTACTTC.

This clone was observed a single time. The chain is built from TRBV6-1 and TRBJ1-3; a weak D match, TRBD1 (5 bases). Looked up from germline, CDR1 is MNHNS and CDR2 is SASEGT. V lost 1 base and J 4 bases, leaving 11 bases between the germline ends. This CDR3 comprises 15 residues. CDR3 loop: CASSEVGARGNTIYF. The DNA for the CDR3 is TGTGCCAGCAGTGAAGTAGGGGCGCGGGGAAACACCATATATTTT.

This clone was seen more than once but under ten times. This rearrangement joins TRBV5-4 to TRBJ1-2, with 9 bases matching TRBD1. V was clipped by 4 bases and J by 5 bases; unmatched bases: 9. This CDR3 is built from 15 residues. Germline loops: CDR1 SGHNT, CDR2 YYREEE (reference sequence). The CDR3: CASSPGQGLEYGYTF. DNA of the CDR3: TGTGCCAGCAGCCCGGGACAGGGCTTGGAGTATGGCTACACCTTC.

V is TRBV5-1 and J is TRBJ2-1, with a tentative D call TRBD2 (5 bases). The germline V gene encodes CDR1 SGHRS and CDR2 YFSETQ. This CDR3 is built from 16 residues. V lost 0 bases to trimming and J lost 2 bases, with 12 bases between them. Here the CDR3 reads CASSLDTGNPYNEQFF. Here the CDR3 DNA reads TGCGCCAGCAGCTTGGATACCGGGAACCCCTACAATGAGCAGTTCTTC.

V is TRBV7-9 and J is TRBJ2-2, with D maybe TRBD1 (5 bases). CDR1 is SEHNR and CDR2 is FQNEAQ in the germline V gene (reference sequence). Trimming stripped 7 bases from V and 7 bases from J, with 19 bases between. CDR3 size: 15 residues. The CDR3 coding sequence is TGTGCCAGCAAAACAGACAGTACTGACATCGGGGAGCTGTTTTTT. It codes for CASKTDSTDIGELFF.